These 9 T cell receptor beta chains came from one sample sequenced in a study of radiotherapy plus CTLA-4 blockade in lung cancer. Clones were read by immunoSEQ multiplex PCR, and TCRdb kept only the in-frame ones, dropping some. The table shows approximately 47,000 clones, with 82% occurring only once. The sequences come from peripheral blood, collected from a patient treated with radiotherapy plus ipilimumab. These receptor sequences come from a human donor with non-small cell lung cancer who had stable disease on radiotherapy plus ipilimumab.

Turning to this clone: The identical CDR3 is also encoded by other nucleotide sequences in the sample. This chain connects TRBV27 to TRBJ2-5, with D hard to call. CDR3 length: 13 amino acids. V lost 4 bases and J lost 5, with 11 bases in between. Germline CDR1 is MNHEY and CDR2 is SMNVEV (reference sequence). The CDR3 region is CASSSRGWETQYF. CDR3 nucleotide sequence: TGTGCCAGCAGTTCGAGAGGATGGGAGACCCAGTACTTC.

This sequence joins TRBV7-2 and TRBJ2-3, with 12 bases fitting TRBD2. The CDR3 length is 16 residues. Germline CDR1 is SGHTA and CDR2 is FQGNSA. V trimming: 3 bases; J trimming: 6 bases; junction bases outside the gene matches: 7. CDR3 in amino acids: CASSLELAGGGDTQYF. The CDR3 nucleotides read TGTGCCAGCAGCTTGGAGCTAGCGGGAGGGGGGGATACGCAGTATTTT.

This clone was seen a few times. The rearrangement links TRBV2 to TRBJ2-7; perhaps TRBD1 as D (6 bases). CDR1 is SNHLY and CDR2 is FYNNEI in the germline V gene. The V end lost 5 bases, the J end lost 6 bases, and 8 bases lay between the germline ends. The CDR3 sequence is 11 residues long. In nucleotides, the CDR3 is TGTGCCAGCAGTCAGGGGACCGAGCAGTACTTC. Amino acids: CASSQGTEQYF.

This chain joins TRBV18 and TRBJ1-2; no clear D gene. The CDR3 spans 13 residues. V was cut by 3 bases and J by 2 bases, with 7 bases left in between. Germline values: CDR1 KGHSH, CDR2 LQKENI. The chain's CDR3 is CASSPEENYGYTF. The CDR3 DNA sequence: TGTGCCAGCTCACCGGAGGAAAACTATGGCTACACCTTC.

This chain joins TRBV7-3 and TRBJ2-2; tentatively, D is TRBD1 (5 bases). The CDR3 length is 13 residues. V lost 2 bases to trimming and J lost 6 bases, with 7 bases between them. Per germline, CDR1 SGHTA and CDR2 FQGTGA. CDR3 sequence reads: CASSLAGPGELFF. The CDR3 DNA reads TGTGCCAGCAGCTTAGCAGGGCCCGGGGAGCTGTTTTTT.

The chain employs TRBV7-9 and TRBJ1-3; D is ambiguous. CDR1 is SEHNR and CDR2 is FQNEAQ in the germline V gene (reference sequence). There are 14 residues in the CDR3. Trimming removed 8 bases from V and 8 bases from J, with 19 bases in between. CDR3 region: CASDSAGNLDTIYF. The DNA of the CDR3 is TGTGCCAGCGATAGCGCGGGGAATTTGGACACCATATATTTT.

This chain uses TRBV11-2 with TRBJ2-7; D remains unclear. Per germline, CDR1 SGHAT and CDR2 FQNNGV. The CDR3 runs to 11 residues. The V and J ends lost 2 bases and 6 bases respectively, with 5 bases between them. CDR3 sequence: CASSLSSEQYF. The CDR3 DNA reads TGTGCCAGCAGCTTAAGCTCCGAGCAGTACTTC.

CDR3 amino acids: CASMTSGEETQYF. CDR3 nucleotides: TGTGCCAGCATGACTAGCGGGGAAGAGACCCAGTACTTC. The rearrangement uses TRBV28 and TRBJ2-5; 11 bases are a match to TRBD2. Trimming cost V 7 bases and J 3 bases; bases outside gene matches: 1. Germline lookup yields CDR1 MDHEN and CDR2 SYDVKM. This CDR3 is 13 amino acids long.

The chain couples TRBV7-2 to TRBJ2-2; D gene uncertain. Per the germline V gene, CDR1 is SGHTA and CDR2 is FQGNSA. The CDR3 extends over 14 amino acids. Trimming removed 4 bases from V and 1 base from J, with 7 bases in between. CDR3 DNA: TGTGCCAGCAGCTCCTCCGGGAACACCGGGGAGCTGTTTTTT. It is translated as CASSSSGNTGELFF.